This is a list of T cell receptor beta chains from one sample in a study of blood T cell repertoires in COVID-19. Method: immunoSEQ multiplex PCR; TCRdb's copy keeps in-frame clones and lacks some. The repertoire holds about 430,000 clones, with 88% as singletons. Material for sequencing was PBMCs or T cells enriched from blood (not recorded which). These receptors all come from a woman between 18 and 30 years old who had been exposed to COVID-19. CDR3s include the opening cysteine and the closing phenylalanine or tryptophan. A D gene is named only where the DNA matches it firmly. Not every row has a clone size; where given, it reads once, few, many or a size class.

. 14 . TRBJ2-7 TRBV5-8 CASSLWQATYEQYF TGTGCCAGCAGCTTGTGGCAGGCTACCTACGAGCAGTACTTC
TRBD1 14 once TRBJ2-7 TRBV7-6 CASSFDRGPYEQYF TGTGCCAGCAGCTTTGACAGGGGTCCCTACGAGCAGTACTTC
TRBD1 14 . TRBJ2-1 TRBV19 CASSSGQGAYEQFF TGTGCCAGTAGTAGCGGACAGGGGGCCTATGAGCAGTTCTTC
. 16 . TRBJ1-2 TRBV19 CASSKGATPDGYGYTF TGTGCCAGTAGCAAAGGGGCTACCCCGGACGGGTATGGCTACACCTTC
. 13 . TRBJ2-3 TRBV11-3 CASSQGTTDTQYF TGTGCCAGCAGCCAGGGGACCACAGATACGCAGTATTTT
TRBD1 15 . TRBJ1-2 TRBV25-1 CASSEGTGRVDGYTF TGTGCCAGCAGTGAAGGGACAGGGAGAGTAGATGGCTACACCTTC
. 13 . TRBJ1-2 TRBV30 CAWSLGPAGGHTF TGTGCCTGGAGTCTCGGGCCCGCGGGGGGCCACACCTTC
. 14 . TRBJ1-2 TRBV5-6 CASSFVTANYGYTF TGTGCCAGCAGCTTTGTGACAGCTAACTATGGCTACACCTTC
TRBD2 19 . TRBJ2-1 TRBV19 CASSTDRPTSGSSHNEQFF TGTGCCAGTAGTACCGACAGGCCGACTAGCGGGAGTTCGCACAATGAGCAGTTCTTC
TRBD2 14 . TRBJ2-2 TRBV28 CASSTSGNTGELFF TGTGCCAGCAGTACTAGCGGCAACACCGGGGAGCTGTTTTTT
TRBD1 16 . TRBJ1-2 TRBV6-4 CASRASPGTGMWGYTF TGTGCCAGCAGAGCAAGTCCCGGGACAGGAATGTGGGGCTACACCTTC